These T cell receptor beta chains were read from a single sample in a study of blood T cell repertoires in COVID-19. The protocol was immunoSEQ multiplex PCR, while the TCRdb copy is restricted to in-frame clones and leaves out a portion. Of approximately 170,000 clones listed, 80% to 85% are singletons. The sample consisted of peripheral blood. The receptors originated from a woman aged 70-85 years with COVID-19, enrolled during active disease. Each CDR3 is given with its conserved first and last residue. A D gene is named only where the DNA matches it firmly. Clone sizes are given selectively: once, few, many, or a class where the clone is expanded.

v_gene: TRBV5-1
j_gene: TRBJ2-1
d_gene: -
abundance: few
CDR3aa: CASRRAGDGYNEQFF
CDR3nt: TGCGCCAGCAGGCGAGCGGGTGATGGATACAATGAGCAGTTCTTC

v_gene: TRBV3-1/TRBV3-2
j_gene: TRBJ1-2
d_gene: TRBD1
abundance: -
CDR3aa: CASSQRQGTANYGYTF
CDR3nt: TGTGCCAGCAGCCAAAGACAGGGGACGGCTAACTATGGCTACACCTTC

v_gene: TRBV6-5
j_gene: TRBJ2-6
d_gene: -
abundance: -
CDR3aa: CASSYGQSSGANVLTF
CDR3nt: TGTGCCAGCAGTTACGGACAGAGCTCTGGGGCCAACGTCCTGACTTTC

v_gene: TRBV23-1
j_gene: TRBJ1-3
d_gene: TRBD1
abundance: -
CDR3aa: CASSQRTGRNTIYF
CDR3nt: TGCGCCAGCAGTCAAAGGACAGGGCGAAACACCATATATTTT

v_gene: TRBV10-3
j_gene: TRBJ1-4
d_gene: -
abundance: -
CDR3aa: CASGGGEKLFF
CDR3nt: TGTGCCAGCGGTGGTGGGGAAAAACTGTTTTTT

v_gene: TRBV6-5
j_gene: TRBJ1-2
d_gene: TRBD1
abundance: -
CDR3aa: CASSAEAAGGNGYTF
CDR3nt: TGTGCCAGCAGCGCTGAGGCGGCAGGGGGTAATGGCTACACCTTC

v_gene: TRBV19
j_gene: TRBJ1-5
d_gene: TRBD1
abundance: -
CDR3aa: CASSISGQVNQPQHF
CDR3nt: TGTGCCAGTAGTATCTCTGGACAGGTCAATCAGCCCCAGCATTTT

v_gene: TRBV4-1
j_gene: TRBJ1-4
d_gene: TRBD1
abundance: -
CDR3aa: CASSQDGGRGYEKLFF
CDR3nt: TGCGCCAGCAGCCAAGATGGGGGCAGGGGGTATGAAAAACTGTTTTTT

v_gene: TRBV9
j_gene: TRBJ2-2
d_gene: TRBD1
abundance: -
CDR3aa: CASSVAGTGYTGELFF
CDR3nt: TGTGCCAGCAGCGTAGCCGGGACAGGGTATACCGGGGAGCTGTTTTTT

v_gene: TRBV6-5
j_gene: TRBJ1-1
d_gene: -
abundance: -
CDR3aa: CASSREGKTEAFF
CDR3nt: TGTGCCAGCAGTCGAGAGGGAAAAACTGAAGCTTTCTTT

v_gene: TRBV19
j_gene: TRBJ1-2
d_gene: -
abundance: -
CDR3aa: CASSKTGTTIYGYTF
CDR3nt: TGTGCCAGTAGTAAAACAGGGACGACCATCTATGGCTACACCTTC

v_gene: TRBV6-1
j_gene: TRBJ2-3
d_gene: -
abundance: few
CDR3aa: CASSEASRVPLAADTQYF
CDR3nt: TGTGCCAGCAGTGAAGCATCCCGGGTCCCCCTGGCAGCAGATACGCAGTATTTT

v_gene: TRBV2
j_gene: TRBJ2-2
d_gene: TRBD1
abundance: -
CDR3aa: CASSSVVWKTTTGGLAGELFF
CDR3nt: TGTGCCAGCAGTTCCGTTGTGTGGAAGACCACGACAGGGGGATTGGCCGGGGAGCTGTTTTTT

v_gene: TRBV30
j_gene: TRBJ1-6
d_gene: TRBD1
abundance: -
CDR3aa: CAWSGGQGGSPLHF
CDR3nt: TGTGCCTGGAGTGGGGGACAGGGAGGCTCACCCCTCCACTTT

v_gene: TRBV10-3
j_gene: TRBJ2-1
d_gene: TRBD2
abundance: -
CDR3aa: CAIRASGVYNEQFF
CDR3nt: TGTGCCATCAGAGCTAGCGGAGTCTACAATGAGCAGTTCTTC

v_gene: TRBV30
j_gene: TRBJ2-1
d_gene: TRBD1
abundance: -
CDR3aa: CAWGQGDEQFF
CDR3nt: TGTGCCTGGGGACAGGGGGATGAGCAGTTCTTC

v_gene: TRBV18
j_gene: TRBJ2-3
d_gene: TRBD2
abundance: -
CDR3aa: CASSPMGPTSGGDTQYF
CDR3nt: TGTGCCAGCTCACCAATGGGGCCGACTAGCGGGGGAGATACGCAGTATTTT

v_gene: TRBV11-2
j_gene: TRBJ1-2
d_gene: -
abundance: -
CDR3aa: CASSLALGSANYGYTF
CDR3nt: TGTGCCAGCAGCTTAGCTCTGGGCTCAGCTAACTATGGCTACACCTTC

v_gene: TRBV5-4
j_gene: TRBJ1-1
d_gene: -
abundance: -
CDR3aa: CASSAGGYEAFF
CDR3nt: TGTGCCAGCAGCGCGGGGGGGTATGAAGCTTTCTTT

v_gene: TRBV6-5
j_gene: TRBJ2-7
d_gene: -
abundance: -
CDR3aa: CASRSSDSRIEQYF
CDR3nt: TGTGCCAGCAGGTCCTCGGACAGTAGGATCGAGCAGTACTTC

v_gene: TRBV27
j_gene: TRBJ2-3
d_gene: -
abundance: -
CDR3aa: CASRKGQPGSTQYF
CDR3nt: TGTGCCAGCAGAAAGGGGCAGCCAGGCAGTACGCAGTATTTT

v_gene: TRBV10-2
j_gene: TRBJ1-6
d_gene: -
abundance: -
CDR3aa: CATALPRSPLHF
CDR3nt: TGCGCCACTGCCCTACCCCGCTCACCCCTCCACTTT

v_gene: TRBV6-5
j_gene: TRBJ1-1
d_gene: -
abundance: -
CDR3aa: CASSYGRNTEAFF
CDR3nt: TGTGCCAGCAGTTACGGTAGGAACACTGAAGCTTTCTTT

v_gene: TRBV6-5
j_gene: TRBJ2-1
d_gene: TRBD1
abundance: few
CDR3aa: CASSYTGVGDNNEQFF
CDR3nt: TGTGCCAGCAGTTACACAGGGGTCGGGGATAACAATGAGCAGTTCTTC

v_gene: TRBV29-1
j_gene: TRBJ1-1
d_gene: -
abundance: -
CDR3aa: CSVEHPGWKRDAEAFF
CDR3nt: TGCAGCGTTGAACACCCGGGGTGGAAAAGGGATGCTGAAGCTTTCTTT

v_gene: TRBV27
j_gene: TRBJ1-1
d_gene: -
abundance: -
CDR3aa: CASSSRKQLSNTEAFF
CDR3nt: TGTGCCAGCAGTTCAAGAAAACAGCTTTCGAACACTGAAGCTTTCTTT

v_gene: TRBV5-1
j_gene: TRBJ2-3
d_gene: -
abundance: -
CDR3aa: CASTSTDTQYF
CDR3nt: TGCGCCAGCACGAGCACAGATACGCAGTATTTT

v_gene: TRBV5-4
j_gene: TRBJ2-5
d_gene: TRBD2
abundance: -
CDR3aa: CASSFRLAGGQETQYF
CDR3nt: TGTGCCAGCAGCTTCCGACTAGCGGGAGGGCAAGAGACCCAGTACTTC

v_gene: TRBV27
j_gene: TRBJ1-1
d_gene: -
abundance: -
CDR3aa: CASSFRGVNTEAFF
CDR3nt: TGTGCCAGCAGTTTTCGGGGGGTGAACACTGAAGCTTTCTTT

v_gene: TRBV6-5
j_gene: TRBJ1-3
d_gene: -
abundance: once
CDR3aa: CASSFGGASGNTIYF
CDR3nt: TGTGCCAGCAGTTTCGGAGGGGCCTCTGGAAACACCATATATTTT

v_gene: TRBV2
j_gene: TRBJ2-7
d_gene: -
abundance: -
CDR3aa: CASSERLAKKYF
CDR3nt: TGTGCCAGCAGTGAACGCCTAGCAAAGAAGTACTTC

v_gene: TRBV7-9
j_gene: TRBJ2-5
d_gene: -
abundance: -
CDR3aa: CASSLALSGQEETQYF
CDR3nt: TGTGCCAGCAGCTTAGCACTCAGCGGCCAGGAAGAGACCCAGTACTTC

v_gene: TRBV29-1
j_gene: TRBJ2-3
d_gene: TRBD2
abundance: -
CDR3aa: CSVIQREGHGDTQYF
CDR3nt: TGCAGCGTAATTCAGCGGGAGGGCCACGGAGATACGCAGTATTTT

v_gene: TRBV27
j_gene: TRBJ1-6
d_gene: -
abundance: -
CDR3aa: CASSDSNSPLHF
CDR3nt: TGTGCCAGCAGTGACAGTAATTCACCCCTCCACTTT

v_gene: TRBV2
j_gene: TRBJ2-1
d_gene: -
abundance: -
CDR3aa: CASNPRSGGGYNEQFF
CDR3nt: TGTGCCAGCAACCCCCGGTCCGGGGGTGGCTACAATGAGCAGTTCTTC

v_gene: TRBV27
j_gene: TRBJ2-2
d_gene: -
abundance: -
CDR3aa: CASTPMGAFTGELFF
CDR3nt: TGTGCCAGCACTCCTATGGGGGCTTTCACCGGGGAGCTGTTTTTT

v_gene: TRBV14
j_gene: TRBJ1-3
d_gene: TRBD1
abundance: -
CDR3aa: CASSRGGKNTIYF
CDR3nt: TGTGCCAGCAGCCGAGGGGGCAAAAACACCATATATTTT

v_gene: TRBV28
j_gene: TRBJ1-6
d_gene: -
abundance: many
CDR3aa: CASYGNSPLHF
CDR3nt: TGTGCCAGCTACGGGAATTCACCCCTCCACTTT

v_gene: TRBV7-8
j_gene: TRBJ1-1
d_gene: -
abundance: -
CDR3aa: CASSLAWAAWTEAFF
CDR3nt: TGTGCCAGCAGCTTAGCGTGGGCCGCGTGGACTGAAGCTTTCTTT

v_gene: TRBV18
j_gene: TRBJ2-2
d_gene: -
abundance: -
CDR3aa: CASSPRWGSDTGELFF
CDR3nt: TGTGCCAGCTCACCACGATGGGGCTCGGACACCGGGGAGCTGTTTTTT

v_gene: TRBV10-3
j_gene: TRBJ1-2
d_gene: -
abundance: -
CDR3aa: CAISEPGANYGYTF
CDR3nt: TGTGCCATCAGTGAGCCGGGGGCTAACTATGGCTACACCTTC

v_gene: TRBV5-6
j_gene: TRBJ2-1
d_gene: -
abundance: -
CDR3aa: CASSLAIWQGGSNEQFF
CDR3nt: TGTGCCAGCAGCTTGGCCATCTGGCAGGGGGGCTCCAATGAGCAGTTCTTC

v_gene: TRBV2
j_gene: TRBJ2-2
d_gene: TRBD1
abundance: -
CDR3aa: CASSRQGRSNTGELFF
CDR3nt: TGTGCCAGCAGTAGACAGGGACGATCGAACACCGGGGAGCTGTTTTTT

v_gene: TRBV11-2
j_gene: TRBJ1-4
d_gene: -
abundance: -
CDR3aa: CASSLFSGINEKLFF
CDR3nt: TGTGCCAGCAGCTTATTCTCAGGGATTAATGAAAAACTGTTTTTT

v_gene: TRBV6-1
j_gene: TRBJ2-5
d_gene: -
abundance: -
CDR3aa: CASSVMWGLNQETQYF
CDR3nt: TGTGCCAGCAGTGTCATGTGGGGGCTCAACCAAGAGACCCAGTACTTC

v_gene: TRBV29-1
j_gene: TRBJ2-7
d_gene: -
abundance: once
CDR3aa: CSVTETFYEQYF
CDR3nt: TGCAGCGTTACCGAGACATTCTACGAGCAGTACTTC

v_gene: TRBV12-3/TRBV12-4
j_gene: TRBJ1-2
d_gene: TRBD1
abundance: few
CDR3aa: CATGQAGGYGYTF
CDR3nt: TGTGCCACGGGACAGGCCGGGGGCTATGGCTACACCTTC

v_gene: TRBV30
j_gene: TRBJ2-2
d_gene: TRBD2
abundance: -
CDR3aa: CAWSKTRTSGSISVGELFF
CDR3nt: TGTGCCTGGAGTAAGACGAGGACTAGCGGGAGTATTTCGGTCGGGGAGCTGTTTTTT

v_gene: TRBV9
j_gene: TRBJ2-7
d_gene: TRBD2
abundance: -
CDR3aa: CASSDELAGVYEQYF
CDR3nt: TGTGCCAGCAGCGACGAACTAGCGGGAGTCTACGAGCAGTACTTC

v_gene: TRBV6-1
j_gene: TRBJ2-5
d_gene: TRBD2
abundance: -
CDR3aa: CASSGTSGGFGETQYF
CDR3nt: TGTGCCAGCAGTGGGACTAGCGGGGGTTTCGGAGAGACCCAGTACTTC